A selection of T cell receptor beta chains follows, all from one sample in a study of CD8 T cells in ankylosing spondylitis. TCRdb passed the 5' RACE reads through MiXCR, listing each CDR3 protein once. Here the sample spans about 140,000 distinct CDR3 sequences, 7% to 10% being singletons. Sequenced: synovial fluid, either unsorted or a sorted T cell fraction (not recorded which). All receptors derive from a male donor with ankylosing spondylitis. The CDR3 runs from the conserved cysteine through the conserved F or W.

v_call cdr3_aa
TRBV20-1 CSRRGRGGYTF
TRBV11-2 CASSSPWDIEAFF
TRBV25-1 CASSEAGTPNYGYTF
TRBV29-1 CSVGRARGDTQYF
TRBV20-1 CSAWGTETENTEAFF
TRBV29-1 CSVGKAGQPSDTQYF
TRBV6-1 CASSGQFSYNEQFF
TRBV12-5 CASGLAPRGLDNNQPQHF
TRBV3-1 CASSQDSSGANVLTF
TRBV27 CASSHPDNSYEQYF
TRBV7-9 CASSPRGFSSTDTQYF
TRBV7-2 CASRSSGSSYEQYF
TRBV10-1 CASSPDSGIFSGELFF
TRBV15 CATSRETGISYEQYF
TRBV28 CASSSPAGSPDSPLHF
TRBV11-1 CASSGDRRQPSNYEQYF
TRBV10-3 CAIKVGETQYF
TRBV12-3/TRBV12-4 CTCSLRVGEGMNNEQFF
TRBV6-2/TRBV6-3 CASSRVPREQPQHF
TRBV2 CASSDIRTSGNYEQYF
TRBV7-2 CASSLLLDRDGYTF
TRBV7-8 CASSPPAASTDTQYF
TRBV28 CASRQGRSNEQFF
TRBV5-6 CASSLGIWETQYF
TRBV6-2/TRBV6-3 CASSYSVGTAVHEQYF
TRBV29-1 CSALPGTSTDTQYF
TRBV18 CASSPRGAYGYTF
TRBV11-3 CASSLGGDPTDTQYF
TRBV5-1 CASSPSGRAHEQFF